This TCR beta chain was sequenced for a study of blood T cell repertoires in COVID-19. Whole-study context: Acute-phase and convalescent COVID-19 samples originated in the United States, Italy and Spain. PBMCs, B-cell-depleted T cells, or T cells were the source of the cDNA or gDNA that made up the material.

This clone was seen at least ten times. Under the authors' procedure: Reference gene primer amplification gave estimated nucleated cell counts. Profiling relied on immunoSEQ multiplex PCR, and the TCRdb table lists in-frame clones only, not all of them. Clonal size and the V and J genes are those of that table, whereas D and trimming came from the DNA. The sample shows 78,000 or so clones, roughly four fifths of them seen only once. This CDR3 region has 16 residues. Germline CDR1 MNHEY, CDR2 SVGAGI. Losses at the gene ends were 0 bases for V and 5 bases for J; bases not matched to a gene: 10. What was sequenced was peripheral blood. The receptor comes from a human donor in a cohort sampled during active COVID-19. The genes are TRBV6-5 and TRBJ2-7; 7 positions match TRBD1. The CDR3 is CASSYSNSQGVNEQYF. The CDR3 DNA reads TGTGCCAGCAGTTACTCGAATAGCCAGGGGGTCAACGAGCAGTACTTC.